Listed below are T cell receptor beta chains from one sample, sequenced in a study of T cell changes during pregnancy in multiple sclerosis. Some clones are missing from TCRdb's copy, which holds only in-frame ones; the method was immunoSEQ multiplex PCR. Found here are around 69,000 clones, about 90% of them singletons; the top ten hold approximately 2.3%. Sequences were derived from peripheral blood, sampled in the second trimester of pregnancy. Receptor source: a female donor in good health, enrolled as a control in a pregnancy study. The CDR3 runs from the conserved cysteine through the conserved F or W. Not all rows give a size; the values are once, few, many and, for expanded clones, a class.

clone_size	v_call	j_call	cdr3_aa
.	TRBV7-9	TRBJ1-3	CASSPSTGHSGNTIYF
.	TRBV5-4	TRBJ2-7	CASSSPRLAGSYEQYF
.	TRBV7-9	TRBJ2-3	CASSLERGLVGGSTDTQYF
.	TRBV28	TRBJ1-2	CASSIPRGRGYGYTF
.	TRBV27	TRBJ2-1	CASSFPGTSGAKGHEQFF
.	TRBV15	TRBJ2-6	CATSRGITPQGSGANVLTF
.	TRBV5-5	TRBJ1-2	CASRRMASANYGYTF
.	TRBV5-4	TRBJ1-5	CASSLQGAGQPQHF
.	TRBV28	TRBJ1-1	CASTVGLRVEAFF
.	TRBV9	TRBJ1-1	CASSEGQPNTEAFF
.	TRBV19	TRBJ2-7	CASSIGVEKQYF
once	TRBV6-6	TRBJ1-3	CASSVPSSGNTIYF
once	TRBV18	TRBJ2-7	CASSPQTGVTPYEQYF
.	TRBV27	TRBJ2-3	CASSPLSSQGLGTDTQYF
.	TRBV6-5	TRBJ1-5	CASSTVTGNQPQHF
.	TRBV27	TRBJ1-5	CASSWGDTDQPQHF
.	TRBV19	TRBJ2-3	CATGTLTDTQYF
.	TRBV27	TRBJ2-3	CASSLVGVGDTQYF
.	TRBV7-2	TRBJ2-2	CASSFESRRITGELFF
.	TRBV19	TRBJ1-2	CASSMWTGHGYGYTF
few	TRBV19	TRBJ1-2	CASSPGTANYGYTF
.	TRBV12-2	TRBJ1-2	CASRLGAERNDRGLMDYGYTF
.	TRBV30	TRBJ2-5	CAWSPGTGQETQYF
.	TRBV29-1	TRBJ2-7	CSVGSSPHEQYF
once	TRBV18	TRBJ2-3	CASSPRGGRNADTQYF
.	TRBV4-2	TRBJ1-5	CASSQEGRQPQHF
.	TRBV9	TRBJ1-1	CASSPLLAMNTEAFF
.	TRBV10-3	TRBJ1-6	CAISSGDRAISPLHF
.	TRBV2	TRBJ1-1	CAVQGGFTEAFF
once	TRBV2	TRBJ2-3	CATATDPGFTDTQYF
.	TRBV18	TRBJ2-3	CASSRQVTGDTDTQYF
.	TRBV19	TRBJ1-5	CASSNAGLNQPQHF
.	TRBV27	TRBJ1-5	CASSLVGGADQPQHF
.	TRBV9	TRBJ1-2	CASSVGSGDGGYTF
.	TRBV5-1	TRBJ2-2	CASSLAGANTGELFF
.	TRBV7-9	TRBJ2-7	CASSLITGGRIYYEQYF